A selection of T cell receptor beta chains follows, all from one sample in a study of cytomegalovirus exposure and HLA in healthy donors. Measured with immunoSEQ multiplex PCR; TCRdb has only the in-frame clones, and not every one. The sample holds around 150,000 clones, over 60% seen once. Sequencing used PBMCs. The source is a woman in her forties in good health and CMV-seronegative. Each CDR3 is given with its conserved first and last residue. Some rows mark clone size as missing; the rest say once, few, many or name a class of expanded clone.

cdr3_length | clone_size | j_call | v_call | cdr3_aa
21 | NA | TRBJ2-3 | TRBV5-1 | CASSLAPPGASGGSRTDTQYF
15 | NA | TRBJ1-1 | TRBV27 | CASSLGRTLWTEAFF
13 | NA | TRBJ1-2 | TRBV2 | CASSSQGNYGYTF
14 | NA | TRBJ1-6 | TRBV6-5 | CASSHDSNNSPLHF
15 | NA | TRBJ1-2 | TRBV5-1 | CASSPGTGGLYGYTF
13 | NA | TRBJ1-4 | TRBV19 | CASSMYRGEKLFF
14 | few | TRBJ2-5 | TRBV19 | CASSDRGVRETQYF
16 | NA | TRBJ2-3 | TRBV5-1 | CASSASGGYGTDTQYF
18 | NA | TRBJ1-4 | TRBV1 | CTSSQEKGHLATNEKLFF
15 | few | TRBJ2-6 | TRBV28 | CASSPPNSGANVLTF
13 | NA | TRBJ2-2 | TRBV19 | CASYTGAAGELFF
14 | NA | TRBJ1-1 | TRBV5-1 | CASSLGGVYTEAFF
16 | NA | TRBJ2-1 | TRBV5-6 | CASSPPILFISNEQFF
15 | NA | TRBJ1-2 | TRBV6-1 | CASSEDRGLGYGYTF
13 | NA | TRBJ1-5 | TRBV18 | CASSGQFNQPQHF
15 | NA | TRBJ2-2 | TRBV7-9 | CASSSPGLITGELFF
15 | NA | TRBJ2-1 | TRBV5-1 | CASSLGGLQTNEQFF
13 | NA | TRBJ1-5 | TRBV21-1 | CASSPGGNQPQHF
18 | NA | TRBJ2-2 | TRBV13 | CASSLWREGQGRTGELFF
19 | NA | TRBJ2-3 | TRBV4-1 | CASSQPKGLAGTSTDTQYF
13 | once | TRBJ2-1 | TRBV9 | CASSYERDVEQFF
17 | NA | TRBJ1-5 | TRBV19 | CASSTPRRGQLNQPQHF
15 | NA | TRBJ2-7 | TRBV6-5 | CASGLQGLGITEQYF
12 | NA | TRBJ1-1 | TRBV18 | CASAAGNTEAFF
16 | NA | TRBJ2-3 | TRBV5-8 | CASSLDPGVSTDTQYF
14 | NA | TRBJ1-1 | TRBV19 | CASSKSGRDTEAFF
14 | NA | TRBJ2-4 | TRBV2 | CASIPSHSQNIQYF
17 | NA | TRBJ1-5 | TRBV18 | CASSPFSGTKGDQPQHF
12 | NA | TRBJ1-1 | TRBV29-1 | CSVQEEHTEAFF
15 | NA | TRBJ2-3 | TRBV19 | CASSDGGQGRDTQYF